The 10 T cell receptor beta chains reported below all come from one sample, sequenced in a study of human T cells and chemical hapten exposure. Time point indicated: pre-sensitization, week 0. Treatment indicated: therapeutic diphenylcyclopropenone sensitization with weekly scalp DPC. One entry per CDR3 protein results from TCRdb running MiXCR on the RACE reads. This table holds under 200,000 distinct CDR3 sequences, 30% found once. The source was whole blood, collected in connection with sensitization to the hapten diphenylcyclopropenone (DPC). Every receptor here comes from a woman under 40 with alopecia areata. Some clones in this sample may be carry-over from other donors' samples.

The V gene is TRBV28, the J gene TRBJ2-1; D may be TRBD1 or TRBD2 (5 bases each). CDR3 length equals 15 residues. CDR1 is MDHEN and CDR2 is SYDVKM in the germline V gene. V was clipped by 5 bases and J by 2 bases, with 13 bases between them. This CDR3 reads CASSGTTNTYNEQFF. The CDR3 nucleotides are TGTGCCAGCAGTGGGACGACTAATACCTACAATGAGCAGTTCTTC.

The sample holds a few counts of this clonotype. This sequence joins TRBV29-1 and TRBJ1-3; D might be TRBD1 (6 bases). V shed 5 bases and J shed 5 bases, with 10 bases lying between them. The CDR3 consists of 12 residues. Looked up from germline, CDR1 is SQVTM and CDR2 is ANQGSEA. The CDR3 reads CSVSGTRNTIYF. The CDR3 DNA reads as TGCAGCGTTTCCGGGACAAGAAACACCATATATTTT.

In this sample, this clonotype turned up once. The gene calls are TRBV27 and TRBJ2-3, with D maybe TRBD2 (5 bases). V gave up 5 bases and J gave up 2 bases, with 11 bases separating them. From germline, CDR1 is MNHEY and CDR2 SMNVEV (reference sequence). This CDR3 has 14 residues. This CDR3 reads CASSRTSYTDTQYF. The CDR3 region has the DNA TGTGCCAGCAGTAGGACTTCCTACACAGATACGCAGTATTTT.

The chain carries TRBV5-8 and TRBJ1-5, with D possibly matching TRBD1 (6 bases). Deletions cut 2 bases from V and 5 bases from J, with 11 bases between. The germline CDR1 and CDR2 sequences are SGHTS and YDEGEE. This CDR3 spans 14 amino acids. The CDR3 DNA reads TGTGCCAGCAGCTTCCCGGCAGGGGATCAGCCCCAGCATTTT. Residues: CASSFPAGDQPQHF.

This clonotype showed up just a few times. The rearrangement uses TRBV27 and TRBJ2-1; 8 positions agree with TRBD1. Per the germline V gene, CDR1 is MNHEY and CDR2 is SMNVEV (reference sequence). V shed 6 bases and J 10 bases; nucleotides not matched to a gene: 5. The CDR3 sequence is 12 residues long. Here the CDR3 DNA reads TGTGCCAGCAGGGACAGGGCATGGGAGCAGTTCTTC. Its translation: CASRDRAWEQFF.

The chain recombines TRBV7-9 with TRBJ2-6; 7 nucleotides align to TRBD2. There are 16 residues in the CDR3. The J segment lost 4 bases and the V segment lost 5 bases, leaving 8 bases of the junction unmatched. From germline, CDR1 is SEHNR and CDR2 FQNEAQ (reference sequence). CDR3 protein: CASSLSGTTGANVLTF. The CDR3 nucleotides are TGTGCCAGCAGCCTGAGCGGGACGACCGGGGCCAACGTCCTGACTTTC.

V and J are TRBV11-2 and TRBJ2-4; D gene ambiguous. The CDR3 loop spans 12 amino acids. The germline CDR1 and CDR2 sequences are SGHAT and FQNNGV. The ends were cut back, 10 bases at V and 6 bases at J, with 13 bases in the middle. Here the CDR3 DNA reads TGTGCCACCTCGGATCTAGGAAACATTCAGTACTTC. Protein product: CATSDLGNIQYF. The full variable domain, with the rest looked up from reference TRBV11-2 and TRBJ2-4, is EAGVAQSPRYKIIEKRQSVAFWCNPISGHATLYWYQQILGQGPKLLIQFQNNGVVDDSQLPKDRFSAERLKGVDSTLKIQPAKLEDSAVYLCATSDLGNIQYFGAGTRLSVL.

Concerning this clonotype itself: A junction end diverges from the germline sequence, so it may reflect a read error. This chain joins TRBV6-2 or TRBV6-3 and TRBJ2-4; D could derive from TRBD1 or TRBD2 (5 bases each). This CDR3 spans 12 amino acids. Germline CDR1 reads MNHEY; CDR2 reads SVGEGT. CDR3 DNA sequence: TGTGCCAGCAGTCACCCCCGGGCCCCGGGGCACTTC. It is translated as CASSHPRAPGHF.

This clonotype was counted a single time. The chain combines TRBV11-3 with TRBJ1-4, with D possibly TRBD1 on 6 matching bases. Trimming removed 4 bases from V and 8 bases from J, with 17 bases in between. This CDR3 is built from 15 residues. Germline V gene data show CDR1 as SGHNT and CDR2 as YENEEA. CDR3 nucleotides: TGTGCCAGCAGCTCCCAACAGGGCTTACAGGAAAAACTGTTTTTT. Protein: CASSSQQGLQEKLFF.

The V gene is TRBV28, the J gene TRBJ2-7; 8 bases align to TRBD1. There are 16 residues in the CDR3. Germline CDR1 and CDR2: MDHEN and SYDVKM. The V gene end was trimmed by 4 bases and the J gene end by 0 bases; junction bases not matched to a gene: 8. The CDR3 reads CASSSFGTGSSYEQYF. CDR3 sequence (DNA): TGTGCCAGCAGTTCCTTCGGGACAGGTAGCTCCTACGAGCAGTACTTC.